This T cell receptor beta chain was sequenced during a study of a mutant IDH1 vaccine in newly diagnosed glioma. Overall study: Radiotherapy, temozolomide, or both had been given previously, and both were given to most.

Study observations and caveats: Variations in leading peripheral T cell clonotypes appeared to have no connection with pseudoprogression.

Time point specified: week 35, safety follow-up. The study gave 300 ug of mutant IDH1 20-mer peptide per vaccine dose, with topical imiquimod. With regard to this clone: No antigen is known for it.

V shed 4 bases, J shed 2 bases, and the junction held 4 bases outside the gene matches. Germline loops: CDR1 SQVTM, CDR2 ANQGSEA. This CDR3 is 13 amino acids long. The assay was immunoSEQ multiplex PCR, and TCRdb's table has in-frame clones only and misses some. The sample contains about 69,000 clones, around nine tenths of which appear only once. This chain uses TRBV29-1 with TRBJ2-7; TRBD2 matches 8 bases. The sequences come from PBMCs, collected from a glioma patient whose treatment included an IDH1 peptide vaccine. This TCR derives from a man between 25 and 39 years old with glioma. The CDR3 here is CSVAIAGTYEQYF. The CDR3 DNA reads as TGCAGCGTTGCTATAGCGGGGACCTACGAGCAGTACTTC.